Each of the 6 T cell receptor beta chains below was sequenced from the same sample in a study of T cell responses to AZD1222 COVID-19 vaccine. Generated by immunoSEQ multiplex PCR, the TCRdb table keeps only in-frame clones and is missing some. Altogether 200,000 or so clones are present, about 93% being singletons, with the ten largest covering around 1%. Source: peripheral blood, taken 28 days after the second AZD1222 dose. Source of these receptors: an adult who received the AZD1222 COVID-19 vaccine.

The V call is TRBV5-4, the J call TRBJ1-1; D gene uncertain. With 1 base removed from V and 8 bases from J, the gap between germline ends came to 9 bases. Per the germline V gene, CDR1 is SGHNT and CDR2 is YYREEE (reference sequence). The CDR3 has 12 amino acids. The chain's CDR3 is CASSLTEREAFF. CDR3 bases: TGTGCCAGCAGCTTGACGGAACGGGAAGCTTTCTTT.

The rearrangement joins TRBV6-6 to TRBJ1-5, with a possible D match to TRBD1 (5 bases). V lost 6 bases and J 2 bases, leaving 8 bases between the germline ends. Germline V gives CDR1 MNHNY, CDR2 SVGAGI (reference sequence). This CDR3 has 13 amino acids. Here the CDR3 reads CASSGDGNQPQHF. CDR3 nucleotides: TGTGCCAGCAGCGGGGACGGCAATCAGCCCCAGCATTTT.

The chain uses TRBV30 and TRBJ1-5, with unresolved D. Trimming took off 2 bases at V and 5 bases at J, with 10 bases between the two ends. Germline V gene lookup returns CDR1 GTSNPN and CDR2 SVGIG (reference sequence). CDR3 length: 13 residues. In nucleotides, the CDR3 is TGTGCCTGGAGTATAAGAACCGATCAGCCCCAGCATTTT. Translation gives CAWSIRTDQPQHF.

The chain recombines TRBV3-1 (or the pseudogene TRBV3-2) with TRBJ1-1; D call uncertain. The CDR3 totals 16 residues. Trimming removed 0 bases from V and 1 base from J, with 12 bases in between. Germline lookup yields CDR1 LGHDT and CDR2 YNNKEL (reference sequence). The CDR3 is CASSQDSDTANTEAFF. CDR3 DNA: TGTGCCAGCAGCCAAGATTCCGACACCGCGAACACTGAAGCTTTCTTT.

The rearrangement links TRBV6-5 to TRBJ1-5, with TRBD1 identical over 8 bases. The CDR3 has 14 amino acids. The junction had 5 bases not matched to a gene; V was cut back by 6 bases and J by 4 bases. The germline V gene has CDR1 MNHEY and CDR2 SVGAGI. CDR3 nucleotides: TGTGCCAGCAGCCCACAGGGGGGAAATCAGCCCCAGCATTTT. The encoded protein is CASSPQGGNQPQHF.

V and J are TRBV11-1 and TRBJ1-4; D might be TRBD1 (5 bases). V was trimmed by 4 bases and J by 8 bases, leaving 11 bases between them. CDR1 and CDR2 from the germline V gene are SGHAT and FQDESV (reference sequence). The CDR3 consists of 13 residues. CDR3 in amino acids: CASSYIRDEKLFF. CDR3 DNA: TGTGCCAGCAGCTATATTAGGGACGAAAAACTGTTTTTT.